Following are 4 T cell receptor beta chains from one sample sequenced in a study of blood T cell repertoires in COVID-19. Libraries were prepared by immunoSEQ multiplex PCR; TCRdb keeps only in-frame clonotypes and omits some of them. Among around 700,000 clones listed, around 89% were seen once. Sequenced input: peripheral blood. These receptors were collected from a woman between 18 and 29 years old with acute or convalescent COVID-19.

Here the CDR3 reads CASSIGAGRNTEAFF. The CDR3, as DNA: TGTGCCAGTAGTATTGGGGCAGGTAGGAACACTGAAGCTTTCTTT. The chain is built from TRBV19 and TRBJ1-1; D perhaps matches TRBD1 (5 bases). Between the trimmed V and J ends, which lost 3 bases and 1 base, there was a span of 12 bases. Germline V gives CDR1 LNHDA, CDR2 SQIVND (reference sequence). The CDR3 totals 15 residues.

This clone was seen only once. V gene TRBV23-1 combines with J gene TRBJ2-2, with D possibly being TRBD2 (7 bases). TRBV23-1 is an ORF; its function is uncertain. V gave up 8 bases and J gave up 8 bases, with 18 bases separating them. The CDR3 covers 14 residues. CDR3 region: CASFTGRGAGELFF. CDR3 DNA: TGCGCCAGCTTCACCGGCCGGGGGGCGGGGGAGCTGTTTTTT.

The table lists this clone with a few counts. This chain connects TRBV11-3 to TRBJ1-3, with D possibly being TRBD1 (5 bases). Trimming took 6 bases from V and 0 from J, leaving 9 bases between them. The germline V gene encodes CDR1 SGHNT and CDR2 YENEEA. The CDR3 loop spans 14 amino acids. CDR3 region: CASSEGASGNTIYF. CDR3 bases: TGTGCCAGCAGTGAAGGGGCCTCTGGAAACACCATATATTTT.

The rearrangement joins TRBV6-4 to TRBJ2-1; D may be TRBD1 (6 bases). This CDR3 region has 13 residues. The germline CDR1 and CDR2 sequences are MRHNA and SNTAGT. V lost 4 bases to trimming and J lost 7 bases, with 11 bases between them. For the CDR3, the DNA is TGTGCCAGCAGTGCGGGGACAACAAATGAGCAGTTCTTC. Its translation is CASSAGTTNEQFF.